This T cell receptor (beta chain) was documented in a study of T cell repertoires in cytomegalovirus infection. Study-level information: Through public TCR beta signatures, both CMV infection and matching HLA type were indicated.

A single record per CDR3 protein comes from TCRdb applying MiXCR to the reads. The sample includes some 400,000 distinct CDR3 sequences, roughly 30% of them seen just once. In the case of this clonotype: As yet, its antigen is unknown. Mismatch with germline at one junction end may stem from a read error.

Study-level results: There were carriers of CMV plus the relevant HLA, and cumulative public TCR beta family frequency identified them. Clonotype analysis showed dominance of the ex vivo response by HLA-C-restricted CMV-specific TCR beta clonotypes.

There are 18 residues in the CDR3. Germline values: CDR1 MNHNY, CDR2 SVGAGI (reference sequence). The sequenced sample consisted of PBMCs. The receptor was derived from a human donor in good health (CMV status not recorded). Some clones in this sample may be carry-over from other donors' samples. This chain uses TRBV6-6 with TRBJ2-4; 11 bases align to TRBD2. The CDR3 sequence is CASSYSGTSGGFKNSQYF. CDR3 DNA sequence: TGTGCCAGCAGTTACTCGGGTACTAGCGGGGGTTTCAAAAACAGTCAGTACTTC.